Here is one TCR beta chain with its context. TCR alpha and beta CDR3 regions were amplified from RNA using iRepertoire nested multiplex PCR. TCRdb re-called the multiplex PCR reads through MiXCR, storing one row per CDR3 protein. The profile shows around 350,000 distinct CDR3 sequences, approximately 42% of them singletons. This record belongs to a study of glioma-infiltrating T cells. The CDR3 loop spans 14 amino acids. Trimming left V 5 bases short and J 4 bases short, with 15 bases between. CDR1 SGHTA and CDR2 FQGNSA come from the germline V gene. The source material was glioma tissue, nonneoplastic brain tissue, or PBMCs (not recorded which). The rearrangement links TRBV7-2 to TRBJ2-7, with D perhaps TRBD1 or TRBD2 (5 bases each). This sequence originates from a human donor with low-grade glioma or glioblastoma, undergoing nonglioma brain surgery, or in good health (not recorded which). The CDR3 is CASSLRDGPYEQYF. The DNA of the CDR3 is TGTGCCAGCAGCCTCCGGGACGGCCCTTACGAGCAGTACTTC.